This T cell receptor beta chain was retrieved from a study of regulatory T cells in long-lasting Graves disease. Study information: The antithyroid drugs taken by newly diagnosed Graves' patients had been used for under 3 months. Findings and limits, study-wide: It was in persistent disease that TRBV28, TRBJ1-2 and TRBJ2-5 were favored. Having few samples may have compromised the accuracy.

The trim removed 6 bases at V and 0 bases at J, leaving 10 bases unmatched. This CDR3 spans 19 amino acids. Per germline, CDR1 MNHNS and CDR2 SASEGT. Arm-PCR of CDR3 regions with iRepertoire HTBI primers generated TCR beta libraries. Each CDR3 protein is one row after TCRdb ran MiXCR on the multiplex PCR reads. The table lists about 370,000 distinct CDR3 sequences, roughly a sixth of them singletons. This clonotype was seen repeatedly, ten times or more. Its specificity is not known. Sample time point: newly diagnosed GD, antithyroid drugs for less than 3 months. Extracted PBMC RNA gave rise to the TCR library.

This chain joins TRBV6-1 and TRBJ2-6; TRBD1 agrees at 11 bases. The receptor's source is a female donor with Graves disease. Here the sequenced sample was peripheral blood mononuclear cells (PBMCs), taken at new diagnosis, from a patient treated with antithyroid drugs. Here the CDR3 reads CASRIFSGTGGSGANVLTF. CDR3 sequence (DNA): TGTGCCAGCAGGATCTTCTCAGGGACAGGGGGCTCTGGGGCCAACGTCCTGACTTTC.